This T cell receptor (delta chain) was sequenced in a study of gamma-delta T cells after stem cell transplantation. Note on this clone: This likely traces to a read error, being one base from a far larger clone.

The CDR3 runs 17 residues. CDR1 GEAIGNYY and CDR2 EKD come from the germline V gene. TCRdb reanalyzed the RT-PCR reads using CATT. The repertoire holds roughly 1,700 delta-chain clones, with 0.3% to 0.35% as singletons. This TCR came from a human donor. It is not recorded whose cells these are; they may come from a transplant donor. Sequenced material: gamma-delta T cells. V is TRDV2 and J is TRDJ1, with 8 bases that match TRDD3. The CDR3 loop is CACGTVGGGLDTDKLIF. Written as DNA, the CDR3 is TGTGCCTGTGGCACCGTAGGTGGGGGATTAGACACCGATAAACTCATCTTT.